Presented here are 27 T cell receptor beta chains from one specimen sequenced in a study of T-cell memory formation after mild COVID-19. TCRdb reanalysed the 5' RACE reads using MiXCR and keeps one entry per CDR3 protein. Of 250,000 to 350,000 distinct CDR3 sequences listed, around 15% are singletons. The material sequenced was PBMCs or a T cell subset sorted from them (not recorded which). These receptors were taken from a man aged 18 to 29 who had mild COVID-19 (a few samples of this study predate the infection). Cell type and time point are not known.

This clonotype was observed a handful of times. The chain links TRBV7-9 to TRBJ2-3, with TRBD1 as a possible D gene (5 bases). The germline V and J ends were trimmed by 5 bases and 3 bases, with 12 bases remaining between them. The CDR3 spans 14 residues. CDR1 and CDR2 (germline): SEHNR, FQNEAQ (reference sequence). The CDR3 region has the DNA TGTGCCAGCAGCCCGTGGGGCTTAACAGATACGCAGTATTTT. The encoded protein is CASSPWGLTDTQYF. The full variable domain, with the rest looked up from reference TRBV7-9 and TRBJ2-3, is DTGVSQNPRHKITKRGQNVTFRCDPISEHNRLYWYRQTLGQGPEFLTYFQNEAQLEKSRLLSDRFSAERPKGSFSTLEIQRTEQGDSAMYLCASSPWGLTDTQYFGPGTRLTVL.

This sequence joins TRBV7-2 and TRBJ2-7; D is tentatively TRBD1 or TRBD2 (5 bases each). The germline V gene encodes CDR1 SGHTA and CDR2 FQGNSA. Trimming shortened V by 3 bases and J by 2 bases, and 11 bases separated the two germline ends. This CDR3 is 14 amino acids long. CDR3 region: CASSFGTGTYEQYF. CDR3 in DNA: TGTGCCAGCAGCTTTGGGACGGGAACCTACGAGCAGTACTTC.

A few counts support this clonotype. The chain has TRBV6-2 or TRBV6-3 and TRBJ2-7; TRBD1 agrees at 7 bases. J was trimmed by 6 bases and V by 2 bases; bases with no gene match: 1. This CDR3 spans 12 amino acids. Germline V gives CDR1 MNHEY, CDR2 SVGEGT. CDR3 region: CASSYRGREQYV. The CDR3 DNA reads as TGTGCCAGCAGTTACAGGGGGCGCGAGCAGTACGTC.

The chain recombines TRBV6-5 with TRBJ2-6; perhaps D is TRBD1 or TRBD2 (6 bases each). CDR1 and CDR2 from the germline V gene are MNHEY and SVGAGI. The V end lost 6 bases, the J end lost 2 bases, and 14 bases lay between the germline ends. The CDR3 loop spans 16 amino acids. CDR3 in DNA: TGTGCCAGCAGCGAGGCCGGGGGCGCTGGGGCCAACGTCCTGACTTTC. Encoded protein: CASSEAGGAGANVLTF.

The genes are TRBV7-2 and TRBJ2-7, with D possibly being TRBD1 (6 bases). This CDR3 has 14 residues. V was clipped by 4 bases and J by 2 bases, with 12 bases between them. CDR1 and CDR2 (germline): SGHTA, FQGNSA. The CDR3 region is CASSYTGLTYEQYF. CDR3 DNA: TGTGCCAGCAGCTATACAGGGCTGACCTACGAGCAGTACTTC.

This chain joins TRBV28 and TRBJ1-5; 9 positions agree with TRBD1. The ends lost 5 bases at V and 8 bases at J; junction bases unmatched: 1. The CDR3 runs to 12 residues. Germline V CDR1 and CDR2: MDHEN, SYDVKM. CDR3: CASSRTGEPQHF. CDR3 DNA sequence: TGTGCCAGCAGTAGGACAGGGGAGCCCCAGCATTTT.

This clonotype was seen a handful of times. This chain links TRBV12-3 or TRBV12-4 with TRBJ2-1; D uncertain. V lost 6 bases and J 7 bases, leaving 7 bases between the germline ends. CDR3 length: 11 amino acids. CDR3 residues: CASRRTNEQFF. CDR3 bases: TGTGCCAGCAGGCGTACTAATGAGCAGTTCTTC.

This clonotype was observed a few times. This chain connects TRBV6-5 to TRBJ1-6; D is undetermined. Trimming took 2 bases from V and 8 from J, leaving 16 bases between them. Germline V gene sequence: CDR1 MNHEY, CDR2 SVGAGI. The CDR3 has 16 residues. CDR3 coding DNA: TGTGCCAGCAGTTACAGCCAGACTAAAAGGGATTCACCCCTCCACTTT. It yields the protein CASSYSQTKRDSPLHF.

This clonotype came up a few times. This sequence joins TRBV5-5 and TRBJ2-7, with D possibly being TRBD1 or TRBD2 (6 bases each). The germline V gene encodes CDR1 SGHKS and CDR2 YYEKEE (reference sequence). Trimming left V 2 bases short and J 3 bases short, with 9 bases between. The CDR3 consists of 13 residues. This CDR3 reads CASSFGGGYEQYV. In nucleotides, the CDR3 is TGTGCCAGCAGCTTTGGAGGGGGCTACGAGCAGTACGTC.

The sample holds a few counts of this clonotype. The chain carries TRBV6-2 or TRBV6-3 and TRBJ1-2; maybe TRBD1 (5 bases). CDR3 length: 14 residues. The V and J ends lost 6 bases and 6 bases respectively, with 17 bases between them. Germline CDR1 and CDR2: MNHEY and SVGEGT. The CDR3, as DNA: TGTGCCAGCAGCTATGACATCAGGGCTAATGGCTACACCTTC. Protein sequence: CASSYDIRANGYTF.

The chain combines TRBV10-3 with TRBJ1-1; D ambiguous. Looked up from germline, CDR1 is ENHRY and CDR2 is SYGVKD. This CDR3 spans 15 amino acids. V was pared by 3 bases and J by 1 base, with 12 bases between. The CDR3 loop reads CAISESNSENTEAFF. CDR3 bases: TGTGCCATCAGTGAAAGCAACAGTGAGAACACTGAAGCTTTCTTT.

This chain joins TRBV5-1 and TRBJ2-2; D is unresolved. The CDR3 covers 14 residues. The V end was cut by 1 base, the J end by 4 bases, with 8 bases between. Germline assignment: CDR1 SGHRS and CDR2 YFSETQ. The CDR3 DNA is TGCGCCAGCAGCTTGAATCCAGGCACCGGGGAGCTGTTTTTT. Amino acid sequence: CASSLNPGTGELFF.

The J gene is TRBJ1-1, the V gene TRBV5-4; D is unresolved. The CDR3 covers 13 residues. CDR1 SGHNT and CDR2 YYREEE come from the germline V gene (reference sequence). Trimming removed 0 bases at V and 6 bases at J, with 9 bases between. The DNA of the CDR3 is TGTGCCAGCAGCTTGGTATCATCCCCTGAAGCTTTCTTT. The encoded protein is CASSLVSSPEAFF.

This clonotype was recorded a few times. The rearrangement joins TRBV20-1 to TRBJ2-5; D is unresolved. Trimming removed 5 bases from V and 6 bases from J, with 16 bases in between. Per germline, CDR1 DFQATT and CDR2 SNEGSKA (reference sequence). The CDR3 is 13 residues long. The CDR3 coding sequence is TGCAGTGCTGCGACGGGCTTCCTAAAGACCCAGTACTTC. Protein sequence: CSAATGFLKTQYF.

This clonotype turned up a few times. The chain carries TRBV29-1 and TRBJ2-1; D possibly matches TRBD1 or TRBD2 (6 bases each). V gave up 1 base and J gave up 4 bases, with 11 bases separating them. From germline, CDR1 is SQVTM and CDR2 ANQGSEA. The CDR3 runs 14 residues. The CDR3 DNA is TGCAGCGTTGAAGCAGGGGAGGCTTACAATGAGCAGTTCTTC. The encoded protein is CSVEAGEAYNEQFF.

In its sample, this clonotype was seen a few times. This sequence joins TRBV6-2 or TRBV6-3 and TRBJ2-5; 9 nucleotides match TRBD2. The CDR3 has 14 amino acids. V shed 6 bases and J 2 bases; nucleotides not matched to a gene: 4. The germline gives CDR1 MNHEY, CDR2 SVGEGT. The CDR3 DNA is TGTGCCAGCAGACTGACTAGCGGACAAGAGACCCAGTACTTC. It encodes CASRLTSGQETQYF.

In its sample, this clonotype was seen a few times. The V and J genes are TRBV5-6 and TRBJ1-1; no firm D call. Trimming took off 1 base at V and 2 bases at J, with 9 bases between the two ends. CDR1 is SGHDT, CDR2 YYEEEE, per germline. The CDR3 runs to 14 residues. This chain's CDR3 is CASSLRLSNTEAFF. The CDR3 DNA follows: TGTGCCAGCAGCTTGCGGTTGAGCAACACTGAAGCTTTCTTT.

The chain carries TRBV6-5 and TRBJ1-6; unclear D gene. Germline V gene lookup returns CDR1 MNHEY and CDR2 SVGAGI. Between the trimmed V and J ends, which lost 6 bases and 0 bases, there was a span of 12 bases. The CDR3 covers 16 residues. The CDR3 protein is CASRPTLNSYNSPLHF. The DNA for the CDR3 is TGTGCCAGCAGACCTACCTTAAACTCCTATAATTCACCCCTCCACTTT.

This clonotype was detected a few times. The J gene is TRBJ2-5, the V gene TRBV27, with TRBD2 matching 8 bases. CDR3 length equals 16 residues. J gave up 4 bases and V 5 bases, and 12 bases lay outside the gene matches. Germline loops: CDR1 MNHEY, CDR2 SMNVEV (reference sequence). CDR3 sequence reads: CASSPHGGGDRETQYF. CDR3 sequence (DNA): TGTGCCAGCAGTCCCCACGGGGGGGGAGACAGAGAGACCCAGTACTTC.

This clonotype was picked up many times. The chain recombines TRBV5-1 with TRBJ2-7; D is perhaps TRBD1 (8 bases). CDR1 and CDR2 (germline): SGHRS, YFSETQ. This CDR3 has 16 residues. Trimming pared 4 bases from V and 1 base from J, leaving 18 bases between. The CDR3 spells CASSGGDRTLSYEQYF. CDR3 in DNA: TGCGCCAGCAGCGGGGGGGACAGGACCTTGTCCTACGAGCAGTACTTC.

This chain links TRBV18 with TRBJ1-5; D unclear. The CDR3 runs 12 residues. Trimming pared 3 bases from V and 8 bases from J, leaving 8 bases between. CDR1 and CDR2 from the germline V gene are KGHSH and LQKENI. In nucleotides, the CDR3 is TGTGCCAGCTCACCCGGAAAGGAGCCCCAGCATTTT. Translated, it gives CASSPGKEPQHF.

J is TRBJ2-3 and V is TRBV4-2; 7 bases are shared with TRBD2. The CDR3 spans 15 residues. Germline loops: CDR1 LGHNA, CDR2 YNFKEQ. Trimming took 4 bases from V and 2 from J; bases not matched to a gene: 6. The CDR3 reads CASSRPRGDTDTQYF. The DNA of the CDR3 is TGTGCCAGCAGCCGGCCTCGGGGGGACACAGATACGCAGTATTTT.

This clonotype was detected a few times. CDR3 bases: TGTGCCAGCAGCCGAGGGGCGGTTCAAGAGACCCAGTACTTC. Residues: CASSRGAVQETQYF. The chain is built from TRBV7-6 and TRBJ2-5, with D perhaps matching TRBD1 or TRBD2 (5 bases each). This CDR3 is built from 14 residues. V was cut by 5 bases and J by 2 bases, with 12 bases left in between. Germline assignment: CDR1 SGHVS and CDR2 FNYEAQ.

This clonotype was detected only a few times. The genes are TRBV9 and TRBJ2-7; perhaps TRBD2 as D (6 bases). The ends were cut back, 5 bases at V and 3 bases at J, with 18 bases in the middle. Germline CDR1 is SGDLS and CDR2 is YYNGEE. The CDR3 spans 15 residues. The CDR3 protein is CASRHFPGTRYEQYV. The CDR3 DNA is TGTGCCAGCAGGCACTTCCCCGGGACTCGCTACGAGCAGTACGTC.

This clonotype was recorded a few times. The J gene is TRBJ2-3, the V gene TRBV14; 9 bases map to TRBD2. Germline CDR1 SGHDN, CDR2 FVKESK. The CDR3 runs 16 residues. Germline trimming cut 3 bases from V and 7 bases from J; bases unmatched to any gene: 11. Written as DNA, the CDR3 is TGTGCCAGCAGCCATTCCGGGACTAGCTTTTCAAATACGCAGTATTTT. Its protein product is CASSHSGTSFSNTQYF.

The V call is TRBV6-1, the J call TRBJ1-2; D unclear. The V end lost 4 bases, the J end lost 0 bases, and 12 bases lay between the germline ends. Looked up from germline, CDR1 is MNHNS and CDR2 is SASEGT. The CDR3 has 15 residues. The CDR3 DNA sequence: TGTGCCAGCAGTGGGTGGTCGGACGCTAACTATGGCTACACCTTC. As protein: CASSGWSDANYGYTF.

The chain recombines TRBV28 with TRBJ2-3; D may be TRBD1 or TRBD2 (5 bases each). The V end was cut by 7 bases, the J end by 4 bases, with 21 bases between. CDR1 is MDHEN, CDR2 SYDVKM, per germline. This CDR3 is 16 amino acids long. The CDR3, as DNA: TGTGCCAGCAACTCCTTGGGGGTTTTTAGGGCAGATACGCAGTATTTT. Translation: CASNSLGVFRADTQYF.